These 28 T cell receptor beta chains share one sample of origin, sequenced in a study of cytomegalovirus exposure and HLA in healthy donors. The primer mix had 60 Vbeta and 13 Jbeta primers. Generated by immunoSEQ multiplex PCR, the TCRdb table keeps only in-frame clones and is missing some. Here the sample spans tens of thousands of clones, 65% to 90% being singletons. Sequenced input: PBMCs. The receptors were gathered from a man aged 25-45 years in good health and CMV-seronegative.

The rearrangement uses TRBV6-4 and TRBJ2-3; possibly TRBD1 for D (6 bases). The CDR3 has 14 residues. CDR1 is MRHNA and CDR2 is SNTAGT in the germline V gene. V was clipped by 2 bases and J by 6 bases, with 12 bases between them. The CDR3 region is CASSDRSGDDTQYF. As DNA, the CDR3 is TGTGCCAGCAGTGACCGCTCAGGGGATGATACGCAGTATTTT.

CDR3 loop: CASSQGPGGAGRGDYGYTF. The CDR3 nucleotides are TGCGCCAGCAGCCAAGGTCCGGGAGGGGCTGGGCGCGGCGACTATGGCTACACCTTC. This sequence joins TRBV4-3 and TRBJ1-2; perhaps TRBD1 as D (5 bases). Germline V gives CDR1 LGHNA, CDR2 YSLEER. V lost 1 base and J 3 bases, leaving 24 bases between the germline ends. The CDR3 length is 19 residues.

The genes are TRBV27 and TRBJ1-2, with a weak D call TRBD1 (5 bases). The CDR3 contains 12 residues. Trimming cost V 8 bases and J 9 bases, with 16 bases left between them. Germline CDR1 MNHEY, CDR2 SMNVEV (reference sequence). The CDR3 protein is CASGRGAYSYTF. CDR3 sequence (DNA): TGTGCCAGCGGGAGGGGCGCGTATAGCTACACCTTC.

J is TRBJ2-1 and V is TRBV10-3; the match to TRBD2 covers 8 bases. The CDR3 runs to 13 residues. With 5 bases clipped from V and 5 bases from J, the junction kept 2 bases outside the gene matches. Germline-derived CDR1 and CDR2 are ENHRY and SYGVKD. The CDR3 sequence: CAISTGGDNEQFF. The CDR3 region has the DNA TGTGCCATCAGTACCGGGGGGGACAATGAGCAGTTCTTC.

This clone has a handful of counts. The V gene is TRBV4-2, the J gene TRBJ1-6; D might be TRBD1 (6 bases). Germline CDR1 reads LGHNA; CDR2 reads YNFKEQ. Between the trimmed V and J ends, which lost 5 bases and 9 bases, there was a span of 14 bases. This CDR3 is built from 14 residues. CDR3 bases: TGTGCCAGCAGCGAGGACAGCCCGACTTCACCCCTCCACTTT. Residues: CASSEDSPTSPLHF.

The rearrangement links TRBV4-3 to TRBJ2-3; no firm D call. The V end was cut by 0 bases, the J end by 3 bases, with 13 bases between. The germline CDR1 and CDR2 sequences are LGHNA and YSLEER. The CDR3 is 16 amino acids. The CDR3 sequence: CASSQDAASGTDTQYF. DNA of the CDR3: TGCGCCAGCAGCCAAGATGCGGCTAGTGGAACAGATACGCAGTATTTT.

V gene TRBV27 combines with J gene TRBJ2-7, with 7 bases identical to TRBD1. The CDR3 has 15 amino acids. V shed 5 bases, J shed 2 bases, and the junction held 9 bases outside the gene matches. Germline CDR1 MNHEY, CDR2 SMNVEV (reference sequence). The CDR3 DNA follows: TGTGCCAGCAGTCTCAGACAGGGTCCGCCCTACGAGCAGTACTTC. Translated, it gives CASSLRQGPPYEQYF.

The chain has TRBV4-3 and TRBJ1-1; 7 bases align to TRBD1. This CDR3 is built from 15 residues. The V gene end was trimmed by 0 bases and the J gene end by 5 bases; junction bases not matched to a gene: 6. Germline V CDR1 and CDR2: LGHNA, YSLEER. CDR3 bases: TGCGCCAGCAGCCAAGATTCCAGGGGACAGACTGAAGCTTTCTTT. Residues: CASSQDSRGQTEAFF.

In the case of this clone: At one boundary the junction diverges from the germline segment, which might be a read error. The V gene is TRBV7-9, the J gene TRBJ2-7; the match to TRBD1 covers 10 bases. Germline V lookup: CDR1 SEHNR, CDR2 FQNEAQ (reference sequence). The CDR3 contains 15 residues. The DNA of the CDR3 is TGTTCCAGCAGCTTAGACAGGGGGCTCTCCTACGAGCAGTACTTC. Amino acid sequence: CSSSLDRGLSYEQYF. The full variable domain, rest sourced from reference TRBV7-9 and TRBJ2-7, is DTGVSQNPRHKITKRGQNVTFRCDPISEHNRLYWYRQTLGQGPEFLTYFQNEAQLEKSRLLSDRFSAERPKGSFSTLEIQRTEQGDSAMYLCSSSLDRGLSYEQYFGPGTRLTVT.

The chain joins TRBV7-9 to TRBJ2-3; D is perhaps TRBD1 (5 bases). Trimming removed 1 base from V and 3 bases from J, with 8 bases in between. The CDR3 is 14 residues long. Germline values: CDR1 SEHNR, CDR2 FQNEAQ (reference sequence). CDR3 nucleotides: TGTGCCAGCAGCTTAGTTCAGGGAACAGATACGCAGTATTTT. It encodes CASSLVQGTDTQYF.

This clone showed up just a few times. This rearrangement joins TRBV6-7 to TRBJ1-6; possible D gene TRBD1, 5 bases. TRBV6-7 is treated as an ORF (open reading frame) with a function not yet certain. V was clipped by 6 bases and J by 7 bases, with 25 bases between them. CDR3 length: 18 residues. The CDR3 loop reads CASSLGKNRQIENSPLHF. CDR3 nucleotides: TGTGCCAGCAGCCTTGGGAAAAATAGACAGATAGAAAATTCACCCCTCCACTTT.

This clone was seen just once. V usage is TRBV10-3 and J usage is TRBJ2-7; D possibly corresponds to TRBD1 (6 bases). Trimming cost V 7 bases and J 2 bases, with 12 bases left between them. The CDR3 sequence is 13 residues long. In germline, CDR1 is ENHRY, CDR2 SYGVKD. CDR3 region: CAITLDRTYEQYF. The CDR3 DNA is TGTGCCATCACCTTAGACAGGACCTACGAGCAGTACTTC.

The chain carries TRBV6-1 and TRBJ2-3; D is uncertain. This CDR3 is built from 15 residues. The ends were cut back, 8 bases at V and 0 bases at J, with 15 bases in the middle. Germline-derived CDR1 and CDR2 are MNHNS and SASEGT. In DNA, the CDR3 is TGTGCCAGCTCTGCCGAGAACTTGAGCACAGATACGCAGTATTTT. It specifies CASSAENLSTDTQYF.

The chain couples TRBV7-2 to TRBJ1-2; D is ambiguous. V lost 4 bases and J lost 0, with 6 bases in between. CDR3 size: 13 residues. Germline V lookup: CDR1 SGHTA, CDR2 FQGNSA. CDR3 sequence (DNA): TGTGCCAGCAGCTCAACTCCTAACTATGGCTACACCTTC. Translating gives CASSSTPNYGYTF.

This clone appeared a few times. DNA of the CDR3: TGTGCCAGCAGCCTCCGACACAACACTGAAGCTTTCTTT. Translated: CASSLRHNTEAFF. This rearrangement joins TRBV7-9 to TRBJ1-1, with D unclear. Trimming pared 5 bases from V and 2 bases from J, leaving 9 bases between. Germline CDR1 SEHNR, CDR2 FQNEAQ (reference sequence). CDR3 length: 13 residues. The complete variable domain, with remaining parts taken from reference TRBV7-9 and TRBJ1-1, reads DTGVSQNPRHKITKRGQNVTFRCDPISEHNRLYWYRQTLGQGPEFLTYFQNEAQLEKSRLLSDRFSAERPKGSFSTLEIQRTEQGDSAMYLCASSLRHNTEAFFGQGTRLTVV.

This chain connects TRBV4-2 to TRBJ1-2; 9 positions match TRBD1. Unmatched junction bases numbered 5, after V lost 0 bases and J lost 9 bases. CDR1 and CDR2 (germline): LGHNA, YNFKEQ. This CDR3 has 14 residues. Here the CDR3 DNA reads TGTGCCAGCAGCCAAGATGAGACAGGGGGTAGCTACACCTTC. It codes for CASSQDETGGSYTF.

This clone was recorded once. The rearrangement joins TRBV6-6 to TRBJ2-4; TRBD1 is a possible D gene (5 bases). The CDR3 runs 16 residues. Trimming took off 0 bases at V and 1 base at J, with 10 bases between the two ends. CDR1 is MNHNY, CDR2 SVGAGI, per germline (reference sequence). The CDR3 sequence: CASSYSQAGAKNIQYF. In DNA form, the CDR3 reads TGTGCCAGCAGTTACTCGCAGGCAGGGGCCAAAAACATTCAGTACTTC.

The chain joins TRBV11-3 to TRBJ2-7; 8 bases map to TRBD2. CDR3 length: 15 residues. Trimming at V came to 1 base and at J to 3 bases, leaving 5 bases not matched to a gene. Germline lookup yields CDR1 SGHNT and CDR2 YENEEA. The CDR3 loop reads CASSLGSSGSYEQYF. DNA of the CDR3: TGTGCCAGCAGCTTAGGGTCCAGCGGGAGCTACGAGCAGTACTTC.

The CDR3 bases are TGTGCCAGCAGCTTAGCGCTACTCCACAATGAGCAGTTCTTC. It specifies CASSLALLHNEQFF. The chain uses TRBV7-8 and TRBJ2-1; D not certain. This CDR3 comprises 14 residues. Looked up from germline, CDR1 is SGHVS and CDR2 is FQNEAQ. V lost 0 bases to trimming and J lost 5 bases, with 8 bases between them.

This clone has only one observation. The V call is TRBV19, the J call TRBJ2-5; TRBD1 might be the D (6 bases). Trimming left V 5 bases short and J 9 bases short, with 16 bases between. The V gene's germline CDR1 is LNHDA and CDR2 SQIVND (reference sequence). CDR3 length: 13 amino acids. CDR3 bases: TGTGCCAGTAGTCCACAGGGTCAGGAGGCCCAGTACTTC. This translates into CASSPQGQEAQYF.

This clone appeared a single time. The V gene is TRBV9, the J gene TRBJ2-5; D perhaps matches TRBD2 (6 bases). CDR1 is SGDLS, CDR2 YYNGEE, per germline. The V end was cut by 1 base, the J end by 2 bases, with 21 bases between. The CDR3 is 18 amino acids. The CDR3 loop reads CASSVTPLAGRGQETQYF. CDR3 DNA: TGTGCCAGCAGCGTAACACCCCTGGCGGGGCGTGGACAAGAGACCCAGTACTTC.

This chain links TRBV7-9 with TRBJ1-4; 8 bases align to TRBD1. Germline trimming cut 3 bases from V and 5 bases from J; bases unmatched to any gene: 2. The CDR3 spans 14 residues. Germline CDR1 reads SEHNR; CDR2 reads FQNEAQ (reference sequence). CDR3 in amino acids: CASSFGQGNEKLFF. As DNA, the CDR3 is TGTGCCAGCAGCTTCGGACAGGGAAATGAAAAACTGTTTTTT.

The J gene is TRBJ2-2, the V gene TRBV9; D is ambiguous. Germline V gene sequence: CDR1 SGDLS, CDR2 YYNGEE. With 0 bases removed from V and 1 base from J, the gap between germline ends came to 7 bases. CDR3 size: 15 residues. The chain's CDR3 is CASSVDPGNTGELFF. For the CDR3, the DNA is TGTGCCAGCAGCGTAGACCCGGGGAACACCGGGGAGCTGTTTTTT.

This chain joins TRBV14 and TRBJ2-1; D is ambiguous. The length of the CDR3 is 16 residues. Germline CDR1 SGHDN, CDR2 FVKESK. Deletions cut 0 bases from V and 4 bases from J, with 13 bases between. The CDR3 region is CASSQEGPWRYNEQFF. In DNA, the CDR3 is TGTGCCAGCAGCCAAGAGGGTCCGTGGAGATACAATGAGCAGTTCTTC.

The chain couples TRBV7-6 to TRBJ2-7; 7 nucleotides agree with TRBD1. Per germline, CDR1 SGHVS and CDR2 FNYEAQ. Trimming at V came to 2 bases and at J to 2 bases, leaving 9 bases not matched to a gene. This CDR3 spans 16 amino acids. CDR3 sequence: CASSLFGGQTPYEQYF. The CDR3, as DNA: TGTGCCAGCAGCTTATTTGGGGGACAGACGCCCTACGAGCAGTACTTC.

This chain links TRBV7-9 with TRBJ2-5; 9 positions match TRBD1. The length of the CDR3 is 14 residues. Germline CDR1 and CDR2: SEHNR and FQNEAQ (reference sequence). V shed 3 bases and J 4 bases; nucleotides not matched to a gene: 3. The CDR3 region is CASSLTGGPETQYF. CDR3 DNA sequence: TGTGCCAGCAGCTTGACAGGGGGTCCAGAGACCCAGTACTTC.

This clone has just one count. The chain recombines TRBV7-2 with TRBJ1-1, with D hard to call. Between the trimmed V and J ends, which lost 2 bases and 0 bases, there was a span of 7 bases. The CDR3 loop spans 14 amino acids. The germline CDR1 and CDR2 sequences are SGHTA and FQGNSA. CDR3: CASSLLLLNTEAFF. DNA of the CDR3: TGTGCCAGCAGCTTACTCCTACTGAACACTGAAGCTTTCTTT.

CDR3 in amino acids: CASSLGQGRDEQYF. CDR3 nucleotides: TGTGCCAGCAGTCTAGGACAGGGGAGGGACGAGCAGTACTTC. The V call is TRBV2, the J call TRBJ2-7, with TRBD1 identical over 9 bases. This CDR3 contains 14 residues. Germline-derived CDR1 and CDR2 are SNHLY and FYNNEI. The trim removed 5 bases at V and 5 bases at J, leaving 7 bases unmatched.